The 20 T cell receptor beta chains given below trace back to one sample, sequenced in a study of blood T cell repertoires in COVID-19. Repertoires were generated with immunoSEQ multiplex PCR, while TCRdb's copy carries only in-frame clones and drops some. This sample carries more than 85,000 clones, more than 65% of them seen once, and the ten largest clones take roughly 3.8%. Specimen: peripheral blood. The receptors here all came from a woman older than 75 with acute or convalescent COVID-19.

The rearrangement uses TRBV7-2 and TRBJ2-7; TRBD1 matches at 7 bases. The germline gives CDR1 SGHTA, CDR2 FQGNSA. This CDR3 is built from 15 residues. The V gene end was trimmed by 1 base and the J gene end by 3 bases; junction bases not matched to a gene: 6. The CDR3 DNA sequence: TGTGCCAGCAGCTTAGGACAGGGTGGGTACTACGAGCAGTACTTC. Its translation: CASSLGQGGYYEQYF.

This chain connects TRBV29-1 to TRBJ2-7; D gene unclear. The CDR3 runs to 15 residues. Trimming pared 4 bases from V and 7 bases from J, leaving 23 bases between. Germline V CDR1 and CDR2: SQVTM, ANQGSEA. Here the CDR3 reads CSVAQMTFHLWEQYF. The CDR3, as DNA: TGCAGCGTTGCGCAGATGACTTTCCACCTTTGGGAGCAGTACTTC.

This clone was counted a few times. The genes are TRBV5-8 and TRBJ2-2, with 8 bases identical to TRBD1. The germline gives CDR1 SGHTS, CDR2 YDEGEE. Trimming cost V 4 bases and J 1 base; bases outside gene matches: 3. The CDR3 covers 15 residues. CDR3 sequence (DNA): TGTGCCAGCAGCCCGGGGACAGGGAACACCGGGGAGCTGTTTTTT. This codes for CASSPGTGNTGELFF. Full variable domain (missing parts from reference TRBV5-8 and TRBJ2-2): EAGVTQSPTHLIKTRGQQATLRCSPISGHTSVYWYQQALGLGLQFLLWYDEGEERNRGNFPPRFSGRQFPNYSSELNVNALELEDSALYLCASSPGTGNTGELFFGEGSRLTVL.

The V and J genes are TRBV5-1 and TRBJ1-2; D might be TRBD1 (6 bases). Germline CDR1 SGHRS, CDR2 YFSETQ. Trimming cost V 4 bases and J 6 bases, with 16 bases left between them. CDR3 length: 14 residues. The CDR3 region has the DNA TGCGCCAGCAGCCGGGACACCGAGGGGAATGGCTACACCTTC. This encodes CASSRDTEGNGYTF.

V usage is TRBV5-1 and J usage is TRBJ1-2, with 7 nucleotides matching TRBD1. CDR1 is SGHRS, CDR2 YFSETQ, per germline. CDR3 length equals 12 residues. Trimming removed 4 bases from V and 8 bases from J; junction bases left unmatched: 5. The CDR3 DNA reads TGCGCCAGCAGCGAAAGACAGGGAGGCTACACCTTC. This translates into CASSERQGGYTF. Together with reference TRBV5-1 and TRBJ1-2, the CDR3 gives the full variable domain: KAGVTQTPRYLIKTRGQQVTLSCSPISGHRSVSWYQQTPGQGLQFLFEYFSETQRNKGNFPGRFSGRQFSNSRSEMNVSTLELGDSALYLCASSERQGGYTFGSGTRLTVV.

CDR3 coding DNA: TGTGCCATCAGTGATAAGGGGGCTGATTCTCACGAGCAGTACTTC. Encoded protein: CAISDKGADSHEQYF. The chain joins TRBV10-3 to TRBJ2-7; 7 bases agree with TRBD1. With V trimmed by 3 bases and J by 5 bases, 10 bases remained unmatched. CDR3 length: 15 residues. The germline V gene encodes CDR1 ENHRY and CDR2 SYGVKD.

The CDR3 spells CATSPGTASYNEQFF. In nucleotides, the CDR3 is TGTGCCACCAGTCCGGGGACAGCCTCCTACAATGAGCAGTTCTTC. The chain combines TRBV24-1 with TRBJ2-1; TRBD1 agrees at 7 bases. The V and J ends lost 6 bases and 0 bases, in that order; junction bases with no gene match: 4. CDR1 KGHDR and CDR2 SFDVKD come from the germline V gene. The CDR3 length is 15 residues.

This clone appeared once. The chain has TRBV27 and TRBJ1-2; D is uncertain. Deletions cut 4 bases from V and 5 bases from J, with 8 bases between. The length of the CDR3 is 12 residues. Germline assignment: CDR1 MNHEY and CDR2 SMNVEV (reference sequence). The CDR3 DNA reads as TGTGCCAGCAGTTCTTCAGATTATGGCTACACCTTC. Its translation: CASSSSDYGYTF.

The chain links TRBV28 to TRBJ1-5; TRBD1 is a possible D gene (5 bases). The CDR3 covers 13 residues. In germline, CDR1 is MDHEN, CDR2 SYDVKM. Trimming cost V 2 bases and J 7 bases, with 9 bases left between them. CDR3 sequence: CASSLGGKQPQHF. The DNA for the CDR3 is TGTGCCAGCAGTTTAGGGGGGAAACAGCCCCAGCATTTT.

V gene TRBV28 combines with J gene TRBJ1-4; 8 bases align to TRBD1. The CDR3 runs to 14 residues. From germline, CDR1 is MDHEN and CDR2 SYDVKM. The V gene end was trimmed by 3 bases and the J gene end by 5 bases; junction bases not matched to a gene: 2. The CDR3 DNA is TGTGCCAGCAGTTTTCACAGGGGGAATGAAAAACTGTTTTTT. Translated: CASSFHRGNEKLFF.

This chain links TRBV25-1 with TRBJ1-2, with TRBD1 matching 7 bases. There are 15 residues in the CDR3. Germline-derived CDR1 and CDR2 are MGHDK and SYGVNS. After removal of 6 bases from V and 2 bases from J, the junction contained 9 bases not matched to a gene. The CDR3 sequence: CASSPGGGGNYGYTF. CDR3 coding DNA: TGTGCCAGCAGCCCAGGAGGGGGCGGGAACTATGGCTACACCTTC.

This clone was recorded a few times. The chain is built from TRBV7-2 and TRBJ2-7, with D tentatively TRBD2 (6 bases). In germline, CDR1 is SGHTA, CDR2 FQGNSA. CDR3 size: 13 residues. V was pared by 5 bases and J by 3 bases, with 11 bases between. CDR3 amino acids: CASSSSGNYEQYF. The CDR3 bases are TGTGCCAGCAGCAGTAGCGGAAACTACGAGCAGTACTTC. Looking up the rest from reference TRBV7-2 and TRBJ2-7 gives the full variable domain: GAGVSQSPSNKVTEKGKDVELRCDPISGHTALYWYRQSLGQGLEFLIYFQGNSAPDKSGLPSDRFSAERTGGSVSTLTIQRTQQEDSAVYLCASSSSGNYEQYFGPGTRLTVT.

The chain links TRBV7-8 to TRBJ1-3; 8 nucleotides agree with TRBD1. This CDR3 comprises 17 residues. V was pared by 2 bases and J by 7 bases, with 13 bases of the junction left unmatched. CDR1 is SGHVS and CDR2 is FQNEAQ in the germline V gene. The DNA for the CDR3 is TGTGCCAGCAGCTTATTAGGAAGAGGCAGACAGGGGAACACCATATATTTT. Protein: CASSLLGRGRQGNTIYF.

The V and J genes are TRBV3-1 (or the pseudogene TRBV3-2) and TRBJ2-7, with a possible D match to TRBD1 (6 bases). CDR3 size: 16 residues. Germline-derived CDR1 and CDR2 are LGHDT and YNNKEL (reference sequence). V dropped 3 bases and J dropped 2 bases, with 17 bases sitting between them. CDR3 sequence: CASSHRGRGSPYEQYF. In nucleotides, the CDR3 is TGTGCCAGCAGCCACAGGGGTAGGGGTTCCCCCTACGAGCAGTACTTC.

The rearrangement links TRBV30 to TRBJ1-1, with a tentative D call TRBD1 (6 bases). The CDR3 extends over 13 amino acids. Germline loops: CDR1 GTSNPN, CDR2 SVGIG (reference sequence). Trimming cost V 1 base and J 4 bases, with 10 bases left between them. CDR3 DNA: TGTGCCTGGAGTGACAGGGCAGGCACTGAAGCTTTCTTT. It translates to CAWSDRAGTEAFF.

V usage is TRBV30 and J usage is TRBJ2-4, with a possible D match to TRBD2 (6 bases). This CDR3 has 14 amino acids. Germline V gives CDR1 GTSNPN, CDR2 SVGIG (reference sequence). The germline V and J ends were trimmed by 0 bases and 3 bases, with 9 bases remaining between them. CDR3 nucleotides: TGTGCCTGGAGTGTGGTGGGGGGCAAAAACATTCAGTACTTC. Residues: CAWSVVGGKNIQYF.

In its sample, this clone was seen a few times. This chain joins TRBV11-2 and TRBJ2-1, with TRBD1 matching 9 bases. The V gene's germline CDR1 is SGHAT and CDR2 FQNNGV. V lost 4 bases, J lost 7 bases, and 20 bases stayed unmatched. The CDR3 sequence is 19 residues long. CDR3 residues: CASSYLVDVGTGSSNEQFF. In nucleotides, the CDR3 is TGTGCCAGCAGCTATTTGGTTGATGTCGGGACAGGGTCTTCGAATGAGCAGTTCTTC.

The rearrangement uses TRBV27 and TRBJ2-6; D is perhaps TRBD1 (6 bases). V was trimmed by 0 bases and J by 2 bases, leaving 14 bases between them. The CDR3 length is 18 residues. CDR1 and CDR2 from the germline V gene are MNHEY and SMNVEV (reference sequence). CDR3 region: CASSLSIDRFAGANVLTF. The CDR3 region has the DNA TGTGCCAGCAGTTTATCTATTGACAGGTTCGCTGGGGCCAACGTCCTGACTTTC.

The rearrangement links TRBV11-2 to TRBJ2-3, with D possibly being TRBD2 (5 bases). The CDR3 is made up of 14 amino acids. V was shortened by 2 bases and J by 2 bases, with 8 bases between the two germline ends. Germline V gene lookup returns CDR1 SGHAT and CDR2 FQNNGV. The CDR3 DNA reads TGTGCCAGCAGCTTAACGCTAGCCACAGATACGCAGTATTTT. This sequence encodes CASSLTLATDTQYF.

The chain links TRBV11-3 to TRBJ2-1; 10 bases are a match to TRBD1. After removal of 5 bases from V and 2 bases from J, the junction contained 6 bases not matched to a gene. CDR1 is SGHNT and CDR2 is YENEEA in the germline V gene. The CDR3 has 16 residues. The CDR3 reads CASSPGTGATYNEQFF. As DNA, the CDR3 is TGTGCCAGCAGCCCTGGGACAGGGGCCACCTACAATGAGCAGTTCTTC.